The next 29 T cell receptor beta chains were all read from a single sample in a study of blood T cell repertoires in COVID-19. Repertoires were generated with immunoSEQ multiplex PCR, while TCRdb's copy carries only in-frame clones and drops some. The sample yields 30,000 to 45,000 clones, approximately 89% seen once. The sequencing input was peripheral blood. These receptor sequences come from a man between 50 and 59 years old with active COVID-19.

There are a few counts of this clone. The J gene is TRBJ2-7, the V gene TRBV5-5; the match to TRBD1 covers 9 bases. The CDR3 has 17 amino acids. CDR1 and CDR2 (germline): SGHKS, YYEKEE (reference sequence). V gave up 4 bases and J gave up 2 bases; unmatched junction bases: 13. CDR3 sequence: CASSLRVTGGHPYEQYF. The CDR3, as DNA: TGTGCCAGCAGCCTTCGCGTTACAGGGGGCCATCCCTACGAGCAGTACTTC.

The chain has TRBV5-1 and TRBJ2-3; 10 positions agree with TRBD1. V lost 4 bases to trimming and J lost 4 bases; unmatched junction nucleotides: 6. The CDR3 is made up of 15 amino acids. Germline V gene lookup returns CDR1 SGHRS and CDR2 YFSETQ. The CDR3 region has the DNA TGCGCCAGCAGCCGCTCCGGGACAGGGGCAGATACGCAGTATTTT. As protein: CASSRSGTGADTQYF.

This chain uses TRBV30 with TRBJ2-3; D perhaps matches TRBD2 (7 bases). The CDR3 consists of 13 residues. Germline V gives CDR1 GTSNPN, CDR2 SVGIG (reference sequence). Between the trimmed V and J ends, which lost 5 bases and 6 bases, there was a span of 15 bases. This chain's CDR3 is CAWDTGGGDTQYF. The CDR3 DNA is TGTGCCTGGGATACGGGGGGCGGGGATACGCAGTATTTT.

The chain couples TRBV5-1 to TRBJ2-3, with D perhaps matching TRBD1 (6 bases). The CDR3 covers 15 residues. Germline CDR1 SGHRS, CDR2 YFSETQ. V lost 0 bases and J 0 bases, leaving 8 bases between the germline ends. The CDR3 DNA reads TGCGCCAGCAGCTTGGGGACAGTAAGCACAGATACGCAGTATTTT. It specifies CASSLGTVSTDTQYF.

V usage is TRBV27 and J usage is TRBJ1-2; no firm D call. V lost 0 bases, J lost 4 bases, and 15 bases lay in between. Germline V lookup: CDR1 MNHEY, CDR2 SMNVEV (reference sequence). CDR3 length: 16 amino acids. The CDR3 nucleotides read TGTGCCAGCAGTTTATCGGCGGCAGACTTGCGCTATGGCTACACCTTC. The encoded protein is CASSLSAADLRYGYTF.

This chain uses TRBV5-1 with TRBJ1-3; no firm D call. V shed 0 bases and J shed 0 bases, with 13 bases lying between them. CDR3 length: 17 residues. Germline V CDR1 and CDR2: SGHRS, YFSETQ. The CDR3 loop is CASSLAYGGSSGNTIYF. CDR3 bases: TGCGCCAGCAGCTTGGCCTACGGCGGAAGCTCTGGAAACACCATATATTTT.

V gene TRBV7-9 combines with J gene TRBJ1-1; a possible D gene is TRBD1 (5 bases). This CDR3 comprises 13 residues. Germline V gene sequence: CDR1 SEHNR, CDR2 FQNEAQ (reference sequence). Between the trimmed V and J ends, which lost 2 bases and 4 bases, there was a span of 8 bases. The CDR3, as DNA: TGTGCCAGCAGCTTACAGGGATCCACTGAAGCTTTCTTT. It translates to CASSLQGSTEAFF.

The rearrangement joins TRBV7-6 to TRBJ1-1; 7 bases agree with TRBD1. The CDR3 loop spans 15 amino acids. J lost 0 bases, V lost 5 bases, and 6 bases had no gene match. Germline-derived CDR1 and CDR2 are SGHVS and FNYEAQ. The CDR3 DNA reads TGTGCCAGCAGCCCCCGGACAGGCATGAACACTGAAGCTTTCTTT. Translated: CASSPRTGMNTEAFF.

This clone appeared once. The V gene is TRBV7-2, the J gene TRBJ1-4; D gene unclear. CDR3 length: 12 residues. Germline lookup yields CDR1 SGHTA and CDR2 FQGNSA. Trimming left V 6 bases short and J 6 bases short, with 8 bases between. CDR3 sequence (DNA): TGTGCCAGCAGGGTGGGCGATGAAAAACTGTTTTTT. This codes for CASRVGDEKLFF.

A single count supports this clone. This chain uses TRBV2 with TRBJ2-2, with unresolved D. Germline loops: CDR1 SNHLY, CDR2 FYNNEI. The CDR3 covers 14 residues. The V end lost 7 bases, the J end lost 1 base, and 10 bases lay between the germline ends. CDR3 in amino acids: CASKTALNTGELFF. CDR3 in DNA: TGTGCCAGCAAAACAGCCCTGAACACCGGGGAGCTGTTTTTT.

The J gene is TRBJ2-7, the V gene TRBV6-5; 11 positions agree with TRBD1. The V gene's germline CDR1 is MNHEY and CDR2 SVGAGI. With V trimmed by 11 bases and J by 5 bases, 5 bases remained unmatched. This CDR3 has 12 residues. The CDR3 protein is CAGGTGGNEQYF. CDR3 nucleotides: TGTGCCGGAGGGACAGGGGGTAACGAGCAGTACTTC.

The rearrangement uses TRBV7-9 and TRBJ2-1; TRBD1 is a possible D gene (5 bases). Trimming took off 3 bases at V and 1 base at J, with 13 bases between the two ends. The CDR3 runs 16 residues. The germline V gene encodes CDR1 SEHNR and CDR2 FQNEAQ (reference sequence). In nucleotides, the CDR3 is TGTGCCAGCAGCTTTGCAGGGAAAGGGTCCTACAATGAGCAGTTCTTC. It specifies CASSFAGKGSYNEQFF.

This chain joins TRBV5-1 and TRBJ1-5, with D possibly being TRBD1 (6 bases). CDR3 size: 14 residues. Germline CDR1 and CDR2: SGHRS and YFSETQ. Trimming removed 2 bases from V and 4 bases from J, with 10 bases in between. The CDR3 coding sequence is TGCGCCAGCAGCTTAGGGGGGGCGAATCAGCCCCAGCATTTT. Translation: CASSLGGANQPQHF.

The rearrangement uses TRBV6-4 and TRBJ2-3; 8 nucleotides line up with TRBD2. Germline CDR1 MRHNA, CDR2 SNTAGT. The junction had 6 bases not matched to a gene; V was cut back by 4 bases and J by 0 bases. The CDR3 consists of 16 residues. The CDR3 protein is CASSASGSASTDTQYF. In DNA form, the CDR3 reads TGTGCCAGCAGTGCGAGCGGGAGCGCCAGCACAGATACGCAGTATTTT.

In nucleotides, the CDR3 is TGTGCCAGCAGTCTGAGGGAGACCCAGTACTTC. As protein: CASSLRETQYF. The chain is built from TRBV2 and TRBJ2-5, with unresolved D. The V and J ends lost 5 bases and 5 bases respectively, with 6 bases between them. CDR3 length: 11 amino acids. In germline, CDR1 is SNHLY, CDR2 FYNNEI.

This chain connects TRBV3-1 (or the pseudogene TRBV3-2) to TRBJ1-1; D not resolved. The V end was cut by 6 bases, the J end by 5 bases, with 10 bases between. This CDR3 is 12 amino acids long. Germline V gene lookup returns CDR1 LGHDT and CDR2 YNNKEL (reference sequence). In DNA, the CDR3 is TGTGCCAGCAGGGATATAGCGACTGAAGCTTTCTTT. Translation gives CASRDIATEAFF.

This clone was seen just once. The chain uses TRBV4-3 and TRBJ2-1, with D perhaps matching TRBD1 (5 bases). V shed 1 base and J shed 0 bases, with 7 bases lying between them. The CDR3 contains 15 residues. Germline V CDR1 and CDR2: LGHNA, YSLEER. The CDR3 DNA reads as TGCGCCAGCAGCCAAGCGGACACCTCCTACAATGAGCAGTTCTTC. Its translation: CASSQADTSYNEQFF.

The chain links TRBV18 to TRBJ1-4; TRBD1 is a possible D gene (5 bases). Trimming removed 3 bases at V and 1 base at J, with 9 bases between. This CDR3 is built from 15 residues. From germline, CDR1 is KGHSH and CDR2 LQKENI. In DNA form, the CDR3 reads TGTGCCAGCTCACCTAAAGGGGAAACTAATGAAAAACTGTTTTTT. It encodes CASSPKGETNEKLFF.

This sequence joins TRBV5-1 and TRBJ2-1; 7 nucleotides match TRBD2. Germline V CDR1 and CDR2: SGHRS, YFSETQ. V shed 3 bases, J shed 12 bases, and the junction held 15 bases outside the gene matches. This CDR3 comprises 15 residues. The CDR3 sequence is CASSWRPGTTSVQFF. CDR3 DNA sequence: TGCGCCAGCAGCTGGCGTCCCGGGACCACTAGCGTGCAGTTCTTC.

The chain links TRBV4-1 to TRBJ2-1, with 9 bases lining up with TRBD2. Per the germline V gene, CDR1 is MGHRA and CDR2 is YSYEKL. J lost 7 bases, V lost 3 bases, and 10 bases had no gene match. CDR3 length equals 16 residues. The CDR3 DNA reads TGCGCCAGCAGCCAGGCTAGCGGGATTAAGCGTAATGAGCAGTTCTTC. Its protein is CASSQASGIKRNEQFF.

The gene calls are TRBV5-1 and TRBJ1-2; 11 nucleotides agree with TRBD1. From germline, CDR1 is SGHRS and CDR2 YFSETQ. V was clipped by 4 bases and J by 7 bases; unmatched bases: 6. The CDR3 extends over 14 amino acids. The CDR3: CASSTDRGLGGYTF. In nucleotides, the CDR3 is TGCGCCAGCAGCACGGACAGGGGGCTGGGTGGCTACACCTTC. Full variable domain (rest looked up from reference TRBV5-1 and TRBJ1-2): KAGVTQTPRYLIKTRGQQVTLSCSPISGHRSVSWYQQTPGQGLQFLFEYFSETQRNKGNFPGRFSGRQFSNSRSEMNVSTLELGDSALYLCASSTDRGLGGYTFGSGTRLTVV.

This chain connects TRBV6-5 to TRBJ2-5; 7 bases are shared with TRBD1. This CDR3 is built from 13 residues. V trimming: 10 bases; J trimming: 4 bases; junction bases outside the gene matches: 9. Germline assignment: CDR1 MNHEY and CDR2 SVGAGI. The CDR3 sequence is CATHRGSGETQYF. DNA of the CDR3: TGTGCCACCCACAGGGGATCGGGAGAGACCCAGTACTTC.

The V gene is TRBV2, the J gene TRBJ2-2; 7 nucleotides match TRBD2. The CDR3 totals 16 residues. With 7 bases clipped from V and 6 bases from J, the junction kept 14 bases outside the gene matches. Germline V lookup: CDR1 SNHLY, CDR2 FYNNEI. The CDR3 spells CASTREGYGVSGELFF. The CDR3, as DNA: TGTGCCAGCACGAGGGAGGGATACGGGGTTTCCGGGGAGCTGTTTTTT. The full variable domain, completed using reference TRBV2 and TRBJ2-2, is EPEVTQTPSHQVTQMGQEVILRCVPISNHLYFYWYRQILGQKVEFLVSFYNNEISEKSEIFDDQFSVERPDGSNFTLKIRSTKLEDSAMYFCASTREGYGVSGELFFGEGSRLTVL.

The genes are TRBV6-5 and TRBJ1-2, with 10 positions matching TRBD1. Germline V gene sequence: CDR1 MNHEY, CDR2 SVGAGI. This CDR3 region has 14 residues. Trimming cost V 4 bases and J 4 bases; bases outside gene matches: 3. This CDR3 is CASSSRDRGYGYTF. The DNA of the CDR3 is TGTGCCAGCAGTTCTCGGGACAGGGGCTATGGCTACACCTTC.

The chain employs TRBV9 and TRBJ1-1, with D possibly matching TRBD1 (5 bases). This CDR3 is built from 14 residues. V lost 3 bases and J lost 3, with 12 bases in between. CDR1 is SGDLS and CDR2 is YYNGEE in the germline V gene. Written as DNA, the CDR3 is TGTGCCAGCAGCGCGTGGGGGGAGGACACTGAAGCTTTCTTT. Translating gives CASSAWGEDTEAFF.

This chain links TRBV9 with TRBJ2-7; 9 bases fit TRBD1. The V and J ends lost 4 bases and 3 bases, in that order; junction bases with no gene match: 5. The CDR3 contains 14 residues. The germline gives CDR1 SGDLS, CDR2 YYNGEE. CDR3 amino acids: CASSPGQGGYEQYF. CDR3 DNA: TGTGCCAGCAGCCCGGGACAGGGTGGCTACGAGCAGTACTTC.

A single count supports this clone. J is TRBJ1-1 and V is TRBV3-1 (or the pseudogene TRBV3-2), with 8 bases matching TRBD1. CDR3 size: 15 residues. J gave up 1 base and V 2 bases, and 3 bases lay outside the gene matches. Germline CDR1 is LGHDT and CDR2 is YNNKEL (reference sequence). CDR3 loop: CASSQPGTGNTEAFF. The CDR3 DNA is TGTGCCAGCAGCCAACCCGGGACAGGGAACACTGAAGCTTTCTTT.

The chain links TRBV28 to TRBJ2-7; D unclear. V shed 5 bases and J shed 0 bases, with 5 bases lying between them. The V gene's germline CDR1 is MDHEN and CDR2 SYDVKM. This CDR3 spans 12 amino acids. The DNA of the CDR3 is TGTGCCAGCAGTACATACTCCTACGAGCAGTACTTC. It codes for CASSTYSYEQYF. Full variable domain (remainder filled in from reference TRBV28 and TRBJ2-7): DVKVTQSSRYLVKRTGEKVFLECVQDMDHENMFWYRQDPGLGLRLIYFSYDVKMKEKGDIPEGYSVSREKKERFSLILESASTNQTSMYLCASSTYSYEQYFGPGTRLTVT.

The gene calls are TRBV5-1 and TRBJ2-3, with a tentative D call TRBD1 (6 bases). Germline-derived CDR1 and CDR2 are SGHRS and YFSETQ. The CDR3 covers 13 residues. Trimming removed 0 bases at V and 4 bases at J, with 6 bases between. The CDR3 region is CASSLEGADTQYF. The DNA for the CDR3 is TGCGCCAGCAGCTTGGAGGGGGCAGATACGCAGTATTTT.